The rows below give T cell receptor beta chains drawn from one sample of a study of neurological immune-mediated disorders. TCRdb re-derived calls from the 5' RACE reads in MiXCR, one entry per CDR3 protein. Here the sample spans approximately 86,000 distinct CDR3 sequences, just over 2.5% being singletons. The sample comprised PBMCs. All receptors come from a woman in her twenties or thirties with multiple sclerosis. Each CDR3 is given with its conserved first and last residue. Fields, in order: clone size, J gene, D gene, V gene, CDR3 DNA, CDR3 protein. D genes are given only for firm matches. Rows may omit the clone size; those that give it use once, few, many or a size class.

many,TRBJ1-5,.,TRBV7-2,TGTGCCAGCAGCTTAGTAGGAGGAGGGCTTGACAATCAGCCCCAGCATTTT,CASSLVGGGLDNQPQHF
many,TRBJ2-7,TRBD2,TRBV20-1,TGCAGTGCTAGAGAGGCTAGCGGCCTGACCTACGAGCAGTACTTC,CSAREASGLTYEQYF
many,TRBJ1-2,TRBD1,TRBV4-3,TGCGCCAGCAGCCAAGATAACAGGGGGGTTACCTTC,CASSQDNRGVTF
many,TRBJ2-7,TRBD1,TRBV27,TGTGCCAGCAGGCCACAGGGGTCCCCCTACGAGCAGTACTTC,CASRPQGSPYEQYF
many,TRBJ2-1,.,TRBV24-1,TGTGCCACCAGTGACACAGCCACGGGGGAGCAGTTCTTC,CATSDTATGEQFF
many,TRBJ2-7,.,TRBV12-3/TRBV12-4,TGTGCCAGCAGCTGGGGAGAGGCCGGGTACGAGCAGTACTTC,CASSWGEAGYEQYF
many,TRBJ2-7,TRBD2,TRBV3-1,TGTGCCAGCAGGGGGACTAGCTCCATAAAGGACTACGAGCAGTACTTC,CASRGTSSIKDYEQYF
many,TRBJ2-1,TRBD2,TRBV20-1,TGCAGTGCCCGAGCGGGAGGGGGACTTCAGAGCTCCTACAATGAGCAGTTCTTC,CSARAGGGLQSSYNEQFF
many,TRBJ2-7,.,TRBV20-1,TGCAGTGCTAGCAAGCGCTTGGCCTCCTACGAGCAGTACTTC,CSASKRLASYEQYF
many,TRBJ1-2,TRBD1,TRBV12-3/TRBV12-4,TGTGCCAGCAGTTTGAACAGGGGGCGAGGGGGCTACACCTTC,CASSLNRGRGGYTF
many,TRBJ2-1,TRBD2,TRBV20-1,TGCAGTGCTAGGGGAAGCGGGAGGCCGACGAATGAGCAGTTCTTC,CSARGSGRPTNEQFF
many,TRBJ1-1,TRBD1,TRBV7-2,TGTGCCAGCAGCCCTTCGGACAGGGTGAACACTGAAGCTTTCTTT,CASSPSDRVNTEAFF
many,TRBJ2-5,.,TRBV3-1,TGTGCCAGCAGCCCTCTCGCGGGAGAGACCCAGTACTTC,CASSPLAGETQYF
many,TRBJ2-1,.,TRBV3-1,TGTGCCAGCAGCCCCACTAGTCTCAGTGAGCAGTTCTTC,CASSPTSLSEQFF
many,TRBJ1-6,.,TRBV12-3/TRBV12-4,TGTGCCAGCAGTTTATTTCAGGGAGCAGATTCACCCCTCCACTTT,CASSLFQGADSPLHF
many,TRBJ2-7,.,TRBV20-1,TGCAGTGCTAGTCATCCAGCCCGCGCCTACGAGCAGTACTTC,CSASHPARAYEQYF
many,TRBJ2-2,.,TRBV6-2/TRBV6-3,TGTGCCAGCAGTACACAGGGAAGGAGCCCCACCGGGGAGCTGTTTTTT,CASSTQGRSPTGELFF
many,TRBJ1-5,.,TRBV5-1,TGCGCCAGCAGAGCAGGGGATGAAGTTCAGCCCCAGCATTTT,CASRAGDEVQPQHF
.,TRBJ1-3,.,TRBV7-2,TGTGCCAGCAGCTTAGGCGCGCGGGGAAACACCATATATTTT,CASSLGARGNTIYF
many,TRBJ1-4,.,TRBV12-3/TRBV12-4,TGTGCCAGCAGTTTTAGGCGGCCGGGGGCAACGGAAAAACTGTTTTTT,CASSFRRPGATEKLFF
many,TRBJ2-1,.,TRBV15,TGTGCCACCAGCAGAGATCTTAGCTCCTCCAATGAGCAGTTCTTC,CATSRDLSSSNEQFF
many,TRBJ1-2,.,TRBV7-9,TGTGCCAGCTCGAGCCGACCGGGCGATGGCTACACCTTC,CASSSRPGDGYTF
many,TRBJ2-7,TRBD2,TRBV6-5,TGTGCCAGCGGCTATACTAGCGGGACGCCGGAGCAGTACTTC,CASGYTSGTPEQYF
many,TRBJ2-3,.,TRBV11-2,TGTGCCAGCAGCTTTGTGTCGGGGGCTAGCACAGATACGCAGTATTTT,CASSFVSGASTDTQYF
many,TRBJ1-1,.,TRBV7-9,TGTGCCAGCAGCTTACTAGGGACTGAAGCTTTCTTT,CASSLLGTEAFF
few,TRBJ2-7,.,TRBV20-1,TGCAGTGCTAGAGAACTGACCCGGGTCAGTCCCCACGAGCAGTACTTC,CSARELTRVSPHEQYF
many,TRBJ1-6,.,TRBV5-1,TGCGCCAGCAGAGGGGAGGATTCACCCCTCCACTTT,CASRGEDSPLHF
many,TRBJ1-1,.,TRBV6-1,TGTGCCAGCAGTAAACACAGTGGTATGAACACTGAAGCTTTCTTT,CASSKHSGMNTEAFF
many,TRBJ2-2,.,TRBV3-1,TGTGCCAGCACCCAAGAATCGGCAGGAGACACCGGGGAGCTGTTTTTT,CASTQESAGDTGELFF
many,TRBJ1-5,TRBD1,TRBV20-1,TGCAGTGCCATGACTGTACAGGGGAGGATCAATCAGCCCCAGCATTTT,CSAMTVQGRINQPQHF
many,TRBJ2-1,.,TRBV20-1,TGCAGTGCTGACGGGCCCTCGGGACTCCAAGCCAATGAGCAGTTCTTC,CSADGPSGLQANEQFF
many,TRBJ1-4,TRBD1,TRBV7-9,TGTGCCAGCAGCTTTCAGGGGGCACGTGAAAAACTGTTTTTT,CASSFQGAREKLFF
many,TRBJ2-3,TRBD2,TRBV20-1,TGCAGTGCTTTAGCGGGAGGCGCCACAGATACGCAGTATTTT,CSALAGGATDTQYF
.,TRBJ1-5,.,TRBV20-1,TGCAGTGCTAGAGCCGGGAGCAATAAGACCCAGAATTTT,CSARAGSNKTQNF
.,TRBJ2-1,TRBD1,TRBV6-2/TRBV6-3,TGTGCCAGCAGAGGGGGCGGATCCAAGGGGCCCAACAATGAGCAGTTCTTC,CASRGGGSKGPNNEQFF
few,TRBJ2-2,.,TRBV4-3,TGCGCCAGCAGCCAAGATCCCGGGGGAAACACCGGGGAGCTGTTTTTT,CASSQDPGGNTGELFF
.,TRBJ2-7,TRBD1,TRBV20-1,TGCAGTGCTAGAGGGGACAGCTACAACTACGAGCAGTACTTC,CSARGDSYNYEQYF
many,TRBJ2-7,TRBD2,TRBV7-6,TGTGCCAGCAGCTTATCGTGGGCGGGGGGGGACGAGCAGTACTTC,CASSLSWAGGDEQYF
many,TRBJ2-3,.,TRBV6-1,TGTGCCAGCAGTATCGGGACTAGCACAGATACGCAGTATTTT,CASSIGTSTDTQYF
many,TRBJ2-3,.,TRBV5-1,TGCGCCAGCAGCTTGGGGGCCAGGGGAGAGACAGATACGCAGTATTTT,CASSLGARGETDTQYF
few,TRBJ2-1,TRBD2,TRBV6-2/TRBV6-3,TGTGCCAGCAGCCGTTACCCCAAGCGGGAGGGATATTACAATGAGCAGTTCTTC,CASSRYPKREGYYNEQFF
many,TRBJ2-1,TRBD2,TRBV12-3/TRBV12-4,TGTGCCAGCAGTTTGGGCCTAGCGGGAGGAGATGAGCAGTTCTTC,CASSLGLAGGDEQFF
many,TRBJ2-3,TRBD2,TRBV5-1,TGCGCCAGCGGGCAGGCGGGAGAGGTCCCAGATACGCAGTATTTT,CASGQAGEVPDTQYF
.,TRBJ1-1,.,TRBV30,TGTGCCTGGAGTTTAAGGGGTGCCTCTGAAGCTTTCTTT,CAWSLRGASEAFF
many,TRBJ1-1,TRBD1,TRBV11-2,TGTGCCAGCAGCTTGGGACAGGGGTCGACTGAAGCTTTCTTT,CASSLGQGSTEAFF
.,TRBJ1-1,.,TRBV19,TGTGCCAGTAGTCCCGGGGTCCCGGCGAACACTGAAGATTTCTTT,CASSPGVPANTEDFF
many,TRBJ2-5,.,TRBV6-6,TGTGCCAGCATTCAGGGCGGCACGGGACAAGAGACCCAGTACTTC,CASIQGGTGQETQYF
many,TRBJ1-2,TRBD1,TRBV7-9,TGTGCCAGCAGGGAACAGGGGACGTATGGCTACACCTTC,CASREQGTYGYTF
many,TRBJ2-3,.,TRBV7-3,TGTGCCAGCAGCTTAAATACGGGAGTAGAAGGCACAGATACGCAGTATTTT,CASSLNTGVEGTDTQYF
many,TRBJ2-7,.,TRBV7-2,TGTGCCAGCAGCTTATTTGTCACAGAATCCTACGAGCAGTACTTC,CASSLFVTESYEQYF
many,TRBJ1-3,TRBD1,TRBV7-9,TGTGCCAGCAGCTTACAGGGGGCGCCCGGAAACACCATATATTTT,CASSLQGAPGNTIYF
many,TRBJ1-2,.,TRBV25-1,TGTGCCAGCAGGGGTGAGGCCCCAGGGGACTATGGCTACACCTTC,CASRGEAPGDYGYTF
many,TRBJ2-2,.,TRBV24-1,TGTGCCACCAGTCTTAGGGGGACCGGGGAGCTGTTTTTT,CATSLRGTGELFF
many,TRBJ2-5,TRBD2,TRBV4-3,TGCGCCAGCAGCCAAGAGGCTGGACTAGCGGGACCGGAGACCCAGTACTTC,CASSQEAGLAGPETQYF